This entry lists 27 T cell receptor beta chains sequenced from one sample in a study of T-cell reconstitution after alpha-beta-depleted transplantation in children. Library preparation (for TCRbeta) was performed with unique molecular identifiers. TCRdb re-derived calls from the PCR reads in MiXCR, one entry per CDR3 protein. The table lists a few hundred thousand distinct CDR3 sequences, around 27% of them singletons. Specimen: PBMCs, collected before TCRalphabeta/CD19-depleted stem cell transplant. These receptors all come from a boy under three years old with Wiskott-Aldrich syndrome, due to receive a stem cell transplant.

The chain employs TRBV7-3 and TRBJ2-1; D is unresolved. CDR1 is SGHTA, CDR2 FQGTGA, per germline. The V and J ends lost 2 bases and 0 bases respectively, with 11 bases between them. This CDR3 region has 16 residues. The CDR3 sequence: CASSLYGLDSYNEQFF. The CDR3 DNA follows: TGTGCCAGCAGCTTATATGGCCTCGACTCCTACAATGAGCAGTTCTTC. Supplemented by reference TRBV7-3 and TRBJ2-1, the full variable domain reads GAGVSQTPSNKVTEKGKYVELRCDPISGHTALYWYRQSLGQGPEFLIYFQGTGAADDSGLPNDRFFAVRPEGSVSTLKIQRTERGDSAVYLCASSLYGLDSYNEQFFGPGTRLTVL.

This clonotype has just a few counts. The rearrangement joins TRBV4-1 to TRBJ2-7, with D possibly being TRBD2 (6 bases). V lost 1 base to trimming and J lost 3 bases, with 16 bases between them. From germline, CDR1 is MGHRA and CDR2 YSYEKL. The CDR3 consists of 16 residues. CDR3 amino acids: CASSQGAEGPGYEQYF. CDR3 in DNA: TGCGCCAGCAGCCAAGGGGCGGAGGGACCGGGCTACGAGCAGTACTTC.

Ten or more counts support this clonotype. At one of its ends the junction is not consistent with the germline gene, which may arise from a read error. The CDR3: CASSSPYNEQFF. CDR3 coding DNA: TGTGCCAGCAGTTCCCCCTACAATGAGCAGTTCTTC. The chain uses TRBV5-1 and TRBJ2-1; D gene unclear. The CDR3 runs to 12 residues. Germline-derived CDR1 and CDR2 are SGHRS and YFSETQ. Looking up the rest from reference TRBV5-1 and TRBJ2-1 gives the full variable domain: KAGVTQTPRYLIKTRGQQVTLSCSPISGHRSVSWYQQTPGQGLQFLFEYFSETQRNKGNFPGRFSGRQFSNSRSEMNVSTLELGDSALYLCASSSPYNEQFFGPGTRLTVL.

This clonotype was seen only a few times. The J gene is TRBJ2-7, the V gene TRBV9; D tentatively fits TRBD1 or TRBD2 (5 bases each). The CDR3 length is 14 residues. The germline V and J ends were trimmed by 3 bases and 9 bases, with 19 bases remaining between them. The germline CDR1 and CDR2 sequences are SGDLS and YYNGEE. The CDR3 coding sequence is TGTGCCAGCAGCGCCGAGTCGGGAACTGGGGGGCAGTACTTC. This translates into CASSAESGTGGQYF.

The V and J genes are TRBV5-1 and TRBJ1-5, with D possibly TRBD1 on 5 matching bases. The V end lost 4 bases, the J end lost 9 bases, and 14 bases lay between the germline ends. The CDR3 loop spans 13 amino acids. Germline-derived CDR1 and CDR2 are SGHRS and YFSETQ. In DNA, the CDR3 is TGCGCCAGCAGCCGACGGGACGGCGGGCCCCAGCATTTT. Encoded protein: CASSRRDGGPQHF.

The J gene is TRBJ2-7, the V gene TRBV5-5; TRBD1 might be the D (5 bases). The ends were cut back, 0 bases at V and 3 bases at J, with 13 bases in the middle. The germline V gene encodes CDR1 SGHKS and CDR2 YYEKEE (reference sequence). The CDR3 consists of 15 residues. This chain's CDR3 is CASSLVQGIIYEQYF. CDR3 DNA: TGTGCCAGCAGCTTGGTCCAGGGAATCATCTACGAGCAGTACTTC.

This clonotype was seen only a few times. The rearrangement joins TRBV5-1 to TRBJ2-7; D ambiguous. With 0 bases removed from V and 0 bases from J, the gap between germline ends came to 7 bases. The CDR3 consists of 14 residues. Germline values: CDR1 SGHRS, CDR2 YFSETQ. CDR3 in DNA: TGCGCCAGCAGCTTGGATCTGAGCTCCTACGAGCAGTACTTC. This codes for CASSLDLSSYEQYF. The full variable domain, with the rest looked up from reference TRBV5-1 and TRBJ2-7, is KAGVTQTPRYLIKTRGQQVTLSCSPISGHRSVSWYQQTPGQGLQFLFEYFSETQRNKGNFPGRFSGRQFSNSRSEMNVSTLELGDSALYLCASSLDLSSYEQYFGPGTRLTVT.

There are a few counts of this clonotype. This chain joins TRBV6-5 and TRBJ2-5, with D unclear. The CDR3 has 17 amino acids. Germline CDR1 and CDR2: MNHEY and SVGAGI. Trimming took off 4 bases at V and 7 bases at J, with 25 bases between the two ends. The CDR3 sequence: CASSSRRLDPQDRTQYF. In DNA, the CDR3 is TGTGCCAGCAGTTCCCGACGCTTAGACCCTCAAGATCGGACCCAGTACTTC.

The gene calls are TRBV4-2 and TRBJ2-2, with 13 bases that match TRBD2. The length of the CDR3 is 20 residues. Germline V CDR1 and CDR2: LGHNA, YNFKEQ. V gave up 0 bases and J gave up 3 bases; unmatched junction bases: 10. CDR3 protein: CASSQDPWGLAGFYTGELFF. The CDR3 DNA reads TGTGCCAGCAGCCAAGATCCGTGGGGACTAGCGGGATTTTACACCGGGGAGCTGTTTTTT.

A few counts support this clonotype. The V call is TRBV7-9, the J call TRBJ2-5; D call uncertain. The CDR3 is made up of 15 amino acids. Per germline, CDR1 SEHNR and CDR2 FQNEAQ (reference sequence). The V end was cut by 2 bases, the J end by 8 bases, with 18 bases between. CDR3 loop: CASSLRAVEQGTQYF. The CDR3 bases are TGTGCCAGCAGCTTAAGGGCAGTGGAACAAGGAACCCAGTACTTC.

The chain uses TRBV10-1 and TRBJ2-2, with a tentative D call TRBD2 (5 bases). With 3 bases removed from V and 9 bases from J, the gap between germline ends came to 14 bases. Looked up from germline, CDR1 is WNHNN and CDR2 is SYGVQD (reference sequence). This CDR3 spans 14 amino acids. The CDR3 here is CASSDGLEIWELFF. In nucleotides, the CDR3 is TGCGCCAGCAGTGATGGACTTGAGATCTGGGAGCTGTTTTTT.

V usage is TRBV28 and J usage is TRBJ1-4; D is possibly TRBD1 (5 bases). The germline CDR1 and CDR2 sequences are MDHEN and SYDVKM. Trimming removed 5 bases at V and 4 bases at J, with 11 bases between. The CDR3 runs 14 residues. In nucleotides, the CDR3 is TGTGCCAGCAGTCCTCAGGGTATTAATGAAAAACTGTTTTTT. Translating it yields CASSPQGINEKLFF.

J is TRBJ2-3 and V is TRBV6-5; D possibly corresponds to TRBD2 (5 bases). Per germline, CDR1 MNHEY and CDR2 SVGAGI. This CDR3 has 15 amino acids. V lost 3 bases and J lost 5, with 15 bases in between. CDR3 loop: CASSYEGRGQDTQYF. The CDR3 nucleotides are TGTGCCAGCAGTTATGAAGGGCGAGGGCAAGATACGCAGTATTTT.

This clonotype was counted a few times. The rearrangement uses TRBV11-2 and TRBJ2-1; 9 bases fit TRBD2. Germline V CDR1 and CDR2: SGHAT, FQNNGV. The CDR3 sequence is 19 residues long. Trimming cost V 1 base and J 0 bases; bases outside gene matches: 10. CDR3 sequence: CASSLVGGSGSGSYNEQFF. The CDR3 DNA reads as TGTGCCAGCAGCTTAGTGGGCGGTAGCGGGAGTGGCTCCTACAATGAGCAGTTCTTC.

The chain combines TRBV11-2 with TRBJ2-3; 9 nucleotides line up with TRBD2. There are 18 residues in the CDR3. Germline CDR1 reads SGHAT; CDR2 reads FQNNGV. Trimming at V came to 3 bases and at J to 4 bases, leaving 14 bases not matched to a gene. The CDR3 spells CASSLWPLLAGYADTQYF. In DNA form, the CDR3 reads TGTGCCAGCAGCTTGTGGCCGCTGCTAGCGGGATACGCAGATACGCAGTATTTT.

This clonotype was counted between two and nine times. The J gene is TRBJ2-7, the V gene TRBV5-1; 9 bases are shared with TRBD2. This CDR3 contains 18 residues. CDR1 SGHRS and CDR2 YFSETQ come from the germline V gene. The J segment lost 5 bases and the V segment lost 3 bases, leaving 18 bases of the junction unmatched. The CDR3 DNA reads TGCGCCAGCAGCTCGGGAAGGTCGGCGGGAGGGCCCAGGGACGAGCAGTACTTC. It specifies CASSSGRSAGGPRDEQYF.

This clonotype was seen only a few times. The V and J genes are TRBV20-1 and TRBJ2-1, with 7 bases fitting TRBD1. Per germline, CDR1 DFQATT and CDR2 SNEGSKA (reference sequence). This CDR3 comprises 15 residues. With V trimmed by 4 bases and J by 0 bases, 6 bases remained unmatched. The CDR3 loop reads CSANTDRSSYNEQFF. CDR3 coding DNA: TGCAGTGCTAATACGGACAGGAGCTCCTACAATGAGCAGTTCTTC.

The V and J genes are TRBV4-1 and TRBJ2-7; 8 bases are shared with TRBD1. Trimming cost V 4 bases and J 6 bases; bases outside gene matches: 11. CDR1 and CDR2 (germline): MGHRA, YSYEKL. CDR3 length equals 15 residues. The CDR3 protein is CASSPLGQGAAEQYF. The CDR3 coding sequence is TGCGCCAGCAGCCCTCTAGGGCAGGGGGCGGCCGAGCAGTACTTC.

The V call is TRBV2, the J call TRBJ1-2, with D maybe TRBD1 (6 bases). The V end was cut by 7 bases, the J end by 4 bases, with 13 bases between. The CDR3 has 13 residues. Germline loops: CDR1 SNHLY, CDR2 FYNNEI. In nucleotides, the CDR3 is TGTGCCAGCAAAAACAGGGTTAGCTATGGCTACACCTTC. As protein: CASKNRVSYGYTF.

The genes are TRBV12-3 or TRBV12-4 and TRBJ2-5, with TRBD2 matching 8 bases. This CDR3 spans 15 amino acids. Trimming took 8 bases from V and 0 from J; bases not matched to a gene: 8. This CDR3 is CASGYSGTYQETQYF. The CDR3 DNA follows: TGTGCCAGCGGATATAGCGGGACGTACCAAGAGACCCAGTACTTC.

CDR3 in amino acids: CASTQTGAGTGELFF. CDR3 nucleotides: TGTGCCAGCACCCAAACGGGGGCCGGCACCGGGGAGCTGTTTTTT. The chain recombines TRBV27 with TRBJ2-2; D tentatively fits TRBD1 or TRBD2 (6 bases each). In germline, CDR1 is MNHEY, CDR2 SMNVEV (reference sequence). V was clipped by 7 bases and J by 4 bases, with 16 bases between them. The CDR3 is 15 amino acids.

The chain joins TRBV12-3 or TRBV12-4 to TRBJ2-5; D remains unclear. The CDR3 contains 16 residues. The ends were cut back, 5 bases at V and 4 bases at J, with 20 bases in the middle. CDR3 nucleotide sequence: TGTGCCAGCAGTGTTAAGGCCCAAATAAGAGGAGAGACCCAGTACTTC. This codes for CASSVKAQIRGETQYF.

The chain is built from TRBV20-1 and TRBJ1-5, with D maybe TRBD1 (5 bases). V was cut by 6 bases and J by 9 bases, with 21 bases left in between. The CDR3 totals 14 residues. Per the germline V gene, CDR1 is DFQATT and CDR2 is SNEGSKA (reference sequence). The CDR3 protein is CSAEAQGRLLPQHF. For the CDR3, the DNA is TGCAGTGCAGAAGCCCAGGGCCGCTTATTGCCCCAGCATTTT.

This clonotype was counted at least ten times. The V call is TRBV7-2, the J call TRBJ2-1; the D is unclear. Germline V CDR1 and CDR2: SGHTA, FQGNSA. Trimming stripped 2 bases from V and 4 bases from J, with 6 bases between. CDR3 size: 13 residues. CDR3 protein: CASSLNPYNEQFF. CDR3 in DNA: TGTGCCAGCAGCTTAAACCCGTACAATGAGCAGTTCTTC.

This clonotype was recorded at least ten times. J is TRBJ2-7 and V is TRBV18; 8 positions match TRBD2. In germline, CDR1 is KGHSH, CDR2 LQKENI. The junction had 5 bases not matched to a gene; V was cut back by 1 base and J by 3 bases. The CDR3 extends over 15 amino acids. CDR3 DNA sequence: TGTGCCAGCTCACCACGTTCGGGACTAGTCTACGAGCAGTACTTC. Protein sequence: CASSPRSGLVYEQYF.

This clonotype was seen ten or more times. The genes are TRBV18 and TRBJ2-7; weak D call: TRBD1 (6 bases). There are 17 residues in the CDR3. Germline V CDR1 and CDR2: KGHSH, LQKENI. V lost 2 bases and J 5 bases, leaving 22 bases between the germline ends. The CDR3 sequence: CASSPASRGSTTDEQYF. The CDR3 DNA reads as TGTGCCAGCTCACCAGCCTCCAGGGGCAGCACTACAGACGAGCAGTACTTC.

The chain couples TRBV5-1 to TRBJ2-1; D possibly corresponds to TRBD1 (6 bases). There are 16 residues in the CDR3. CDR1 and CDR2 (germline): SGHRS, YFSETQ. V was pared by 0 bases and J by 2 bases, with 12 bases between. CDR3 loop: CASSLGPAGAYNEQFF. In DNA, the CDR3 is TGCGCCAGCAGCTTGGGCCCTGCAGGGGCCTACAATGAGCAGTTCTTC.